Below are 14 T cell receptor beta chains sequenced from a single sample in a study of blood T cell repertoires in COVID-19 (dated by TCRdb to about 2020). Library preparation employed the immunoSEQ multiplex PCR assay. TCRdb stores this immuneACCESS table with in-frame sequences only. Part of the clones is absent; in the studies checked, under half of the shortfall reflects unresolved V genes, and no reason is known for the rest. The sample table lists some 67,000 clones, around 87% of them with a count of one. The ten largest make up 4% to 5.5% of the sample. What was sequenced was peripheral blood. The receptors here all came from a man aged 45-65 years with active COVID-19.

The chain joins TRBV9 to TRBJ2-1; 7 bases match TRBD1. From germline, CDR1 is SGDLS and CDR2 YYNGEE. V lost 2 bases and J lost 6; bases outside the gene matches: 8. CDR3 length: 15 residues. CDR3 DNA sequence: TGTGCCAGCAGCGTCAGTGGGAGACAGGGCAATGAGCAGTTCTTC. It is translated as CASSVSGRQGNEQFF.

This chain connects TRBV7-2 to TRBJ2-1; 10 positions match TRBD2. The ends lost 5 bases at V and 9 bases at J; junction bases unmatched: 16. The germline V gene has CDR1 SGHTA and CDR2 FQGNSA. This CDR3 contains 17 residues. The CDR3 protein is CASSPHLAGEGGGEQFF. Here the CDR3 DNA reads TGTGCCAGCAGCCCCCACCTAGCGGGGGAGGGGGGGGGTGAGCAGTTCTTC.

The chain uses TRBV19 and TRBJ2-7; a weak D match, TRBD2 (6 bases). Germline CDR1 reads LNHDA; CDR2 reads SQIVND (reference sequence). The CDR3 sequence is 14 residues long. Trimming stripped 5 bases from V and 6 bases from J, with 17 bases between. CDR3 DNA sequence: TGTGCCAGTAGTCCGGGACTCCCGCCTGTCGAGCAGTACTTC. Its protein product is CASSPGLPPVEQYF. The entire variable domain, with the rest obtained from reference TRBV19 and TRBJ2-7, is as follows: DGGITQSPKYLFRKEGQNVTLSCEQNLNHDAMYWYRQDPGQGLRLIYYSQIVNDFQKGDIAEGYSVSREKKESFPLTVTSAQKNPTAFYLCASSPGLPPVEQYFGPGTRLTVT.

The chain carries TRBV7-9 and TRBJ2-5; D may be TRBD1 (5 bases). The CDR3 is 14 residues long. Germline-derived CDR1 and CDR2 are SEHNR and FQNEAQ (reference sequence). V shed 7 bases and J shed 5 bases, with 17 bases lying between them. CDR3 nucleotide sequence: TGTGCCAGCACCTCGCCCAGGGTCCCGGAGACCCAGTACTTC. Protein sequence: CASTSPRVPETQYF.

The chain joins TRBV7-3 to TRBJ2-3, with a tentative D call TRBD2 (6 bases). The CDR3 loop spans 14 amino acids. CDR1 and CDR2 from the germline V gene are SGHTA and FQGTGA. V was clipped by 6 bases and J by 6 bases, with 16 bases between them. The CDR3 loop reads CASSPGFRGDTQYF. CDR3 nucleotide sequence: TGTGCCAGCAGTCCCGGGTTCCGGGGGGATACGCAGTATTTT. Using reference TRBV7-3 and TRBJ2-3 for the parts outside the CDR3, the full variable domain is GAGVSQTPSNKVTEKGKYVELRCDPISGHTALYWYRQSLGQGPEFLIYFQGTGAADDSGLPNDRFFAVRPEGSVSTLKIQRTERGDSAVYLCASSPGFRGDTQYFGPGTRLTVL.

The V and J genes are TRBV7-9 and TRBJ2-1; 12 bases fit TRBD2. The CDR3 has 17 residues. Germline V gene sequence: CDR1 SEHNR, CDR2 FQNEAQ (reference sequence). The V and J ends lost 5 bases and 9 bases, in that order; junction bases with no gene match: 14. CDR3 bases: TGTGCCAGCAGCGAGACTAGCGGGAGATCAAGGGGGCGTGAGCAGTTCTTC. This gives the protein CASSETSGRSRGREQFF.

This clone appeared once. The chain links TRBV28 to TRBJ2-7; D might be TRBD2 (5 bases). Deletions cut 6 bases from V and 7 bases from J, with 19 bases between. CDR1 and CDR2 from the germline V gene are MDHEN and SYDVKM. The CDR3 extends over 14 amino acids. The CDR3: CASRTTGKNGEQYF. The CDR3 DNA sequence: TGTGCCAGCAGGACGACCGGGAAAAACGGGGAGCAGTACTTC.

DNA for the CDR3: TGTGCCAGCAGTTTACTACCAGATACGCAGTATTTT. Translated: CASSLLPDTQYF. This rearrangement joins TRBV12-3 or TRBV12-4 to TRBJ2-3; D ambiguous. The CDR3 covers 12 residues. Trimming removed 2 bases at V and 4 bases at J, with 4 bases between.

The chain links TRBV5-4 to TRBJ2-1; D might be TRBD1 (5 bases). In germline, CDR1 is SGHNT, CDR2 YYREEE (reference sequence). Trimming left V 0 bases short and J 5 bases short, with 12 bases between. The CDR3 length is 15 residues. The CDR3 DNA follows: TGTGCCAGCAGCTTGGCCCAATCAGGGAACAATGAGCAGTTCTTC. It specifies CASSLAQSGNNEQFF.

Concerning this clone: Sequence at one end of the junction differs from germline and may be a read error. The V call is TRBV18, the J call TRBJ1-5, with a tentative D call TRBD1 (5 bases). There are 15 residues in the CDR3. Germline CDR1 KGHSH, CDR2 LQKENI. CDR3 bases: TGTACCAGCTCGCTGACAGTTTATAGCAATCAGCCCCAGCATTTT. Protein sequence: CTSSLTVYSNQPQHF.

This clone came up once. The CDR3, as DNA: TGTGCCAGCAGTATAACTAGGGGGACTGAAGCTTTCTTT. Translating it yields CASSITRGTEAFF. The V and J genes are TRBV6-2 or TRBV6-3 and TRBJ1-1, with D tentatively TRBD1 (6 bases). The V gene lost 5 bases and the J gene lost 5 bases, with 12 bases spanning the gap. Germline CDR1 is MNHEY and CDR2 is SVGEGT. This CDR3 spans 13 amino acids.

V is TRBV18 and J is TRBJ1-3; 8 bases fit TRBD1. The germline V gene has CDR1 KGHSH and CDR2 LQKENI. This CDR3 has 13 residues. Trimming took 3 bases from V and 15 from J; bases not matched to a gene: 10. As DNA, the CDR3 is TGTGCCAGCTCACCCCCCGTGGCAGGGGGCAAATATTTT. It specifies CASSPPVAGGKYF.

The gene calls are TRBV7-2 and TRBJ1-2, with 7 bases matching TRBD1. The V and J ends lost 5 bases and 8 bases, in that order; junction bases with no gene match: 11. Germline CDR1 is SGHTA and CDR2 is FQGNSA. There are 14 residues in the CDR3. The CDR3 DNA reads TGTGCCAGCAGCGCAAGTCACAGGGGAAGAGGCTACACCTTC. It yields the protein CASSASHRGRGYTF.

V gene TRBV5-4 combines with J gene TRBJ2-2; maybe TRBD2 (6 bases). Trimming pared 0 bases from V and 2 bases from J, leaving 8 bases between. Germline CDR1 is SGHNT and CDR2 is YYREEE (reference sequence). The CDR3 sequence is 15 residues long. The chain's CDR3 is CASSLASANTGELFF. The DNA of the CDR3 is TGTGCCAGCAGCTTGGCTAGCGCCAACACCGGGGAGCTGTTTTTT.